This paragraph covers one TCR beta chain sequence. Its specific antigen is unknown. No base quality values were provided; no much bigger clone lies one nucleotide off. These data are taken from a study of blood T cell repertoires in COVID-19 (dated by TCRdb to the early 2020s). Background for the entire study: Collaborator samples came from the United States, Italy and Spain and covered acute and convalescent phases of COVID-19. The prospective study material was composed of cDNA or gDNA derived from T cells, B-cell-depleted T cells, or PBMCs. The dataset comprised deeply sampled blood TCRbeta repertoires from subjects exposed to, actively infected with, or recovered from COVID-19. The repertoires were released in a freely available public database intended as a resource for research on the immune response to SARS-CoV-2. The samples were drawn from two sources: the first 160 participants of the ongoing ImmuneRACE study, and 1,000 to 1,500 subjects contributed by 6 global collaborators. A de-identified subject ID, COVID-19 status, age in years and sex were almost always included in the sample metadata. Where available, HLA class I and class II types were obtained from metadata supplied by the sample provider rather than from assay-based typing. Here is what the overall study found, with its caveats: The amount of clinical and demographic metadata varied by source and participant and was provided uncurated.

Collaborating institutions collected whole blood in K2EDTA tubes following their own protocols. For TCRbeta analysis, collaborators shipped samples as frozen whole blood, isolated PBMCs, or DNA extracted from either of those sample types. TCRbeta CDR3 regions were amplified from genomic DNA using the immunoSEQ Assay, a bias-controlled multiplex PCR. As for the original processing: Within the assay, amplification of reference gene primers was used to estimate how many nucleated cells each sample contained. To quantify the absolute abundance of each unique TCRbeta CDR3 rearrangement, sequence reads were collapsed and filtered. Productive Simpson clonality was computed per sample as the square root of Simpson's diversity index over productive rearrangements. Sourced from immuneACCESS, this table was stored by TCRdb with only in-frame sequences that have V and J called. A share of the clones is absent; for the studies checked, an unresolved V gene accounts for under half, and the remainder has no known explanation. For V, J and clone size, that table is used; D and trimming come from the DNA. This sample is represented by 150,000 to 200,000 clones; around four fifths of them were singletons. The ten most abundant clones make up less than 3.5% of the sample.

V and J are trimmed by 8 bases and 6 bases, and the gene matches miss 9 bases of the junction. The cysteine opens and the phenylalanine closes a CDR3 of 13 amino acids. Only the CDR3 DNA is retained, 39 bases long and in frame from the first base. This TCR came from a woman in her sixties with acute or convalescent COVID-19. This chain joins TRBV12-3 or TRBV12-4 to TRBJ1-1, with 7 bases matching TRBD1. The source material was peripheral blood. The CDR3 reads CASGNLQGAEAFF. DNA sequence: TGTGCCAGCGGCAATCTCCAGGGGGCTGAAGCTTTCTTT.